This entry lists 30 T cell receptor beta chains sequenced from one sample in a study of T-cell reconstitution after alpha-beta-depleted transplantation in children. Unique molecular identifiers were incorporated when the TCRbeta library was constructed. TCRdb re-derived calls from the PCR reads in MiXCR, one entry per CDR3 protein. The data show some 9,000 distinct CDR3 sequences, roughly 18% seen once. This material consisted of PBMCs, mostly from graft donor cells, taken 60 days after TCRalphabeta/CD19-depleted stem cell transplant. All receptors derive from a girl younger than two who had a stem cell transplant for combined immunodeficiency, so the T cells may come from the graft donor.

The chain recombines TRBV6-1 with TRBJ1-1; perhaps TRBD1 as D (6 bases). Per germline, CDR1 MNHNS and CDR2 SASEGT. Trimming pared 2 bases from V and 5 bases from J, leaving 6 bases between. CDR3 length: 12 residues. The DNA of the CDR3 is TGTGCCAGCAGTGAAAGGGGGACTGAAGCTTTCTTT. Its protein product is CASSERGTEAFF.

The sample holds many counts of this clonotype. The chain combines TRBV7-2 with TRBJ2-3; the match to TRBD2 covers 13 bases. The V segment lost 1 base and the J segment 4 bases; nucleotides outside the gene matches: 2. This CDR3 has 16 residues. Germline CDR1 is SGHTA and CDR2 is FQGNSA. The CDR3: CASSLGGLAGSDTQYF. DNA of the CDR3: TGTGCCAGCAGCTTAGGGGGACTAGCGGGGTCAGATACGCAGTATTTT.

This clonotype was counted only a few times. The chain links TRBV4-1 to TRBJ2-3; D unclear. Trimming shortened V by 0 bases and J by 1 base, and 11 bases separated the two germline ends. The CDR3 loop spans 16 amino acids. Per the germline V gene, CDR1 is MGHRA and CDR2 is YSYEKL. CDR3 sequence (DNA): TGCGCCAGCAGCCAAGAGTTGGCCCGAGGCACAGATACGCAGTATTTT. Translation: CASSQELARGTDTQYF.

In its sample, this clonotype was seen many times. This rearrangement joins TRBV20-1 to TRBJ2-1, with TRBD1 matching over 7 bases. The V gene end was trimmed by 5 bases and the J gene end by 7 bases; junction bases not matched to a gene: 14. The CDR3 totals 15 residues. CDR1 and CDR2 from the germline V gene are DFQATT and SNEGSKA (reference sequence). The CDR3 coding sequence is TGCAGTGCTCCAAAACAGGGGATCTACAGGAATGAGCAGTTCTTC. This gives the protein CSAPKQGIYRNEQFF.

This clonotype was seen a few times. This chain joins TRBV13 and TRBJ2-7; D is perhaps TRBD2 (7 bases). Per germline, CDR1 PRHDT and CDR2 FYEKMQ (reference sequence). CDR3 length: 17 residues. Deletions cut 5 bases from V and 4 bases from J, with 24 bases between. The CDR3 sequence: CASSPEGGRAAMYEQYF. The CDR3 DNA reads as TGTGCCAGCAGCCCCGAAGGGGGGAGGGCCGCCATGTACGAGCAGTACTTC.

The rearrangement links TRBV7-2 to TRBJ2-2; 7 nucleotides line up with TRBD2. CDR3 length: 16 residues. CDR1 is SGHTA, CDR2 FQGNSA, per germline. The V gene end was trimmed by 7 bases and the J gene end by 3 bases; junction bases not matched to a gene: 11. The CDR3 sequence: CASTYSAGVYTGELFF. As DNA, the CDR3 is TGTGCCAGCACCTACTCCGCGGGAGTGTACACCGGGGAGCTGTTTTTT. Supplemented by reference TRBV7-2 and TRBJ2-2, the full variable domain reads GAGVSQSPSNKVTEKGKDVELRCDPISGHTALYWYRQSLGQGLEFLIYFQGNSAPDKSGLPSDRFSAERTGGSVSTLTIQRTQQEDSAVYLCASTYSAGVYTGELFFGEGSRLTVL.

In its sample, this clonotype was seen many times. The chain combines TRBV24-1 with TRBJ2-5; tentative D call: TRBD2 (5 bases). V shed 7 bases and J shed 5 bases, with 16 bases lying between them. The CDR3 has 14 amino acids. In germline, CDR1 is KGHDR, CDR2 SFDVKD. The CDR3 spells CATRPGVGPETQYF. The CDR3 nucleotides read TGTGCCACCAGGCCCGGGGTGGGTCCGGAGACCCAGTACTTC.

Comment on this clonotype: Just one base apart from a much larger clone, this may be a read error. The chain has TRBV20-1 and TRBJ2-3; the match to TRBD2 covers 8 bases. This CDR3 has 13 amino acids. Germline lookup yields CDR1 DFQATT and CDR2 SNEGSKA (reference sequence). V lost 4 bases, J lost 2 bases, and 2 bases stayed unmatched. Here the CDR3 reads CSATSGFTDTQYF. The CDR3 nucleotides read TGCAGTGCTACTAGCGGGTTCACAGATACGCAGTATTTT.

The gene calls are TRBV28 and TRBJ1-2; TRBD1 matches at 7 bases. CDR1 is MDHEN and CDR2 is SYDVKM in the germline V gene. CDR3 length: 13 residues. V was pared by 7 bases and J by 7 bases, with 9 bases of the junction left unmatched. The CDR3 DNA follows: TGTGCCAGCATTGAACAGGGGAGGGTTGGCTACACCTTC. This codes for CASIEQGRVGYTF.

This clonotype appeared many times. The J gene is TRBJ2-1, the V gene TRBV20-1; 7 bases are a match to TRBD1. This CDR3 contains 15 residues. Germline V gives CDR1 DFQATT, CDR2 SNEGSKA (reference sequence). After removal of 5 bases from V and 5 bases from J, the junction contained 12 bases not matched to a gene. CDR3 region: CSASGTVMRNNEQFF. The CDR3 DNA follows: TGCAGTGCTTCCGGGACAGTAATGAGAAACAATGAGCAGTTCTTC.

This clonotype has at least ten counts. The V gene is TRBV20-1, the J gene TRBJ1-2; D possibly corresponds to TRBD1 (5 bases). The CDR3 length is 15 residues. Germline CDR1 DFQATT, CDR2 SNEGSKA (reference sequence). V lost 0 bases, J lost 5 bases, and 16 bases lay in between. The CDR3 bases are TGCAGTGCTAGAGATCCACGGGAGGGGCTATATGGCTACACCTTC. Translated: CSARDPREGLYGYTF.

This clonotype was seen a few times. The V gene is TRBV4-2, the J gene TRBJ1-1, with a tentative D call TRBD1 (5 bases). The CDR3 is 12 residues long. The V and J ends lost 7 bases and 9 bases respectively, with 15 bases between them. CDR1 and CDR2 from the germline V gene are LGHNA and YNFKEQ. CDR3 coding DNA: TGTGCCAGCACCTGGGGCGGGCAGAAAGCTTTCTTT. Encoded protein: CASTWGGQKAFF.

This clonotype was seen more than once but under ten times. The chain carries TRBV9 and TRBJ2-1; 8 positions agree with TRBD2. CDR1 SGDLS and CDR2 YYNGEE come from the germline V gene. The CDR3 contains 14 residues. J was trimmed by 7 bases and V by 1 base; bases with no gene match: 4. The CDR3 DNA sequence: TGTGCCAGCAGCGTACCTAGCGGGCCAAATGAGCAGTTCTTC. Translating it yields CASSVPSGPNEQFF.

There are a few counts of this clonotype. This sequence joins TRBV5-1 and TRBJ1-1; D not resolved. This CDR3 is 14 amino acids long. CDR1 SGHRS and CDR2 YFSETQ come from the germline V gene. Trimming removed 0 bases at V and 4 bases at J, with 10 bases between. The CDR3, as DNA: TGCGCCAGCAGCTTGGGCGGCGGGGTCACTGAAGCTTTCTTT. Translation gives CASSLGGGVTEAFF.

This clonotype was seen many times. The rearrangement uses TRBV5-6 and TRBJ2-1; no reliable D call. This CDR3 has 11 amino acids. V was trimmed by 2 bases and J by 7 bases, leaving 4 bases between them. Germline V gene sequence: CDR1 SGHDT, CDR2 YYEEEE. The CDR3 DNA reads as TGTGCCAGCAGCTTACTAAATGAGCAGTTCTTC. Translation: CASSLLNEQFF.

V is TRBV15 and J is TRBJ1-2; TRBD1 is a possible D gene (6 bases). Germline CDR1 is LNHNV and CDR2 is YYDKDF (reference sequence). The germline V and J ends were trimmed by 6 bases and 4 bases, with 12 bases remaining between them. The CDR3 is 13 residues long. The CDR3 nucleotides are TGTGCCACCAGTCTTGACAGGTTCTATGGCTACACCTTC. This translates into CATSLDRFYGYTF.

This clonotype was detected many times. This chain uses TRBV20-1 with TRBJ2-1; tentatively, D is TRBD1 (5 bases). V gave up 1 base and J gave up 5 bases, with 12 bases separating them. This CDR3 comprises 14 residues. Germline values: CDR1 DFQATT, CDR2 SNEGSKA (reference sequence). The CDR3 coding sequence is TGCAGTGCTAGAGTGGCAGGGTGGGACAATGAGCAGTTCTTC. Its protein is CSARVAGWDNEQFF.

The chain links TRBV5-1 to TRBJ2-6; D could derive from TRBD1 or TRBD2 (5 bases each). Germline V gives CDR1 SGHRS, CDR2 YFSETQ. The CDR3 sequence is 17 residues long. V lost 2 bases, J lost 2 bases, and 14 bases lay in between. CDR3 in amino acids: CASSFRAGGPGANVLTF. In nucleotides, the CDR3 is TGCGCCAGCAGCTTCAGGGCTGGAGGACCTGGGGCCAACGTCCTGACTTTC. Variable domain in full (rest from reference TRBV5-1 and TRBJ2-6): KAGVTQTPRYLIKTRGQQVTLSCSPISGHRSVSWYQQTPGQGLQFLFEYFSETQRNKGNFPGRFSGRQFSNSRSEMNVSTLELGDSALYLCASSFRAGGPGANVLTFGAGSRLTVL.

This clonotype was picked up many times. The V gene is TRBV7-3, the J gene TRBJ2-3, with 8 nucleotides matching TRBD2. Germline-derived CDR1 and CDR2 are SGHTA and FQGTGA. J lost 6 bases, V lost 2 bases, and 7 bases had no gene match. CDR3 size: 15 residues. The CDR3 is CASSLGVAGRDTQYF. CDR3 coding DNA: TGTGCCAGCAGCTTAGGCGTAGCGGGAAGGGATACGCAGTATTTT.

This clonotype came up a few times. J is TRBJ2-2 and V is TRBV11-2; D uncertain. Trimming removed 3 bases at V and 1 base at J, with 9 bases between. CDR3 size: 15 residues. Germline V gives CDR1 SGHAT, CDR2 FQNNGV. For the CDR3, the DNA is TGTGCCAGCAGCTTTAGGGTTGGGAACACCGGGGAGCTGTTTTTT. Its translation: CASSFRVGNTGELFF.

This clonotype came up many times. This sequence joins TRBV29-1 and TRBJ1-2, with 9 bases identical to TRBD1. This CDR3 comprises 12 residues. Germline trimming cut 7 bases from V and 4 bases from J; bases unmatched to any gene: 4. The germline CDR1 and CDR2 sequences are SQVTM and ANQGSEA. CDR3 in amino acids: CSGGGQGYGYTF. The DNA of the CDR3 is TGCAGCGGTGGGGGACAGGGCTATGGCTACACCTTC. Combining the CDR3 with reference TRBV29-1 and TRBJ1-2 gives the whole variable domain SAVISQKPSRDICQRGTSLTIQCQVDSQVTMMFWYRQQPGQSLTLIATANQGSEATYESGFVIDKFPISRPNLTFSTLTVSNMSPEDSSIYLCSGGGQGYGYTFGSGTRLTVV.

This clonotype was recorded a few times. CDR3 sequence reads: CASSLGLYTGELFF. The CDR3 region has the DNA TGTGCCAGCAGCTTAGGGCTCTACACCGGGGAGCTGTTTTTT. V and J are TRBV7-2 and TRBJ2-2, with D unresolved. This CDR3 spans 14 amino acids. The V gene lost 1 base and the J gene lost 3 bases, with 6 bases spanning the gap. Germline V gives CDR1 SGHTA, CDR2 FQGNSA.

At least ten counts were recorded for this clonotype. The CDR3 DNA follows: TGTGCCATCAGCCTAGGGGGCAGACCCTCTGGAAACACCATATATTTT. Its translation is CAISLGGRPSGNTIYF. The chain uses TRBV10-3 and TRBJ1-3, with 7 bases lining up with TRBD1. The length of the CDR3 is 16 residues. The germline V gene has CDR1 ENHRY and CDR2 SYGVKD. The junction had 8 bases not matched to a gene; V was cut back by 6 bases and J by 0 bases.

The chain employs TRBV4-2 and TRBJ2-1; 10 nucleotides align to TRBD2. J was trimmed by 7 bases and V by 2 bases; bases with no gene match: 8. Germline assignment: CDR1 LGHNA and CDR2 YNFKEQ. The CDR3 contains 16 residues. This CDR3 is CASSQIGTSALNEQFF. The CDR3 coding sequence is TGTGCCAGCAGCCAAATCGGGACTAGCGCTCTGAATGAGCAGTTCTTC.

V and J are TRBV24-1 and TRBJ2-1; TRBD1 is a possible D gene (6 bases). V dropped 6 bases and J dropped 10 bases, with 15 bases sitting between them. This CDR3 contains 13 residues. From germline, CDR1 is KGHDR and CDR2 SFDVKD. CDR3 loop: CATSLGSQGEQFF. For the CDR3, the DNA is TGTGCCACCAGTCTAGGATCTCAGGGGGAGCAGTTCTTC.

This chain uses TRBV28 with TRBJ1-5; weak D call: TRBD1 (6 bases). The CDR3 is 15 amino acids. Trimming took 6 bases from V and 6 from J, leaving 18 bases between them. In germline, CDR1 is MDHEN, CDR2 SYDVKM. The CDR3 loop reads CASSDRQAAGQPQHF. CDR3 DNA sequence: TGTGCCAGCAGCGACCGACAGGCCGCGGGTCAGCCCCAGCATTTT.

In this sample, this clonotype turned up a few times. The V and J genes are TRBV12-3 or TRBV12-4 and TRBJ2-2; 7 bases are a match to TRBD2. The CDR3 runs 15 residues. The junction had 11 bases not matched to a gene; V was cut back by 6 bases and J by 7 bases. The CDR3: CASSPRAGTSGELFF. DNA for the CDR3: TGTGCCAGCAGCCCACGAGCGGGGACGAGCGGGGAGCTGTTTTTT.

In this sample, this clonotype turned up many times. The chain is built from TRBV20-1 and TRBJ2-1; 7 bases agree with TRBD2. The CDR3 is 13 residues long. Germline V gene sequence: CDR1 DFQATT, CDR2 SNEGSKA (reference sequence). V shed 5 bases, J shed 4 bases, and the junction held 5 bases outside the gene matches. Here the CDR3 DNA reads TGCAGTGCTCCGAGCGGGACGTACAATGAGCAGTTCTTC. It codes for CSAPSGTYNEQFF.

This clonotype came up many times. The CDR3 region is CASSQGGGATYEQYF. The CDR3 DNA follows: TGCGCCAGCAGCCAAGGAGGAGGGGCCACCTACGAGCAGTACTTC. The chain is built from TRBV4-3 and TRBJ2-7, with a possible D match to TRBD2 (6 bases). This CDR3 contains 15 residues. V was shortened by 1 base and J by 2 bases, with 12 bases between the two germline ends. Looked up from germline, CDR1 is LGHNA and CDR2 is YSLEER.

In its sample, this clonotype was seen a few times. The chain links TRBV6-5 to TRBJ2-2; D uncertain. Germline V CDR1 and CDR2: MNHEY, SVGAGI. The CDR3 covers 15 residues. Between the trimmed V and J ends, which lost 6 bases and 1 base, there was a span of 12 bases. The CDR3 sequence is CASSRGRKNTGELFF. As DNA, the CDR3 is TGTGCCAGCAGCCGAGGACGAAAGAACACCGGGGAGCTGTTTTTT.